The clone carrying this T cell receptor (beta chain) was seen ten or more times. No antigen is known for it. TCR beta CDR3 sequences were amplified from RNA transcripts. RT-PCR in the first round (using the HTBI primer set) targeted the TCR CDR3. TCRdb analysed the multiplex PCR reads with MiXCR anew, one entry per CDR3 protein. The profile shows 550,000 to 650,000 distinct CDR3 sequences, 11% to 15% of them singletons. This entry comes from a study of T cells in Graves' hyperthyroidism and ophthalmopathy. Points from the study as a whole: Clonotypes that were expanded in thyroid above 0.001 mostly appeared in blood too.

First hyperthyroidism diagnosis is when the blood sample was obtained, before any ophthalmopathy symptoms. CDR1 SNHLY and CDR2 FYNNEI come from the germline V gene. This CDR3 is 15 amino acids long. The trim removed 11 bases at V and 8 bases at J, leaving 15 bases unmatched. This chain joins TRBV2 and TRBJ2-1, with TRBD2 matching 10 bases. What was sequenced was blood. The receptor's source is a woman in her twenties or thirties with Graves' hyperthyroidism that later progressed to Graves' ophthalmopathy. CDR3 nucleotide sequence: TGTGCCCGCGGGGGGAGCGGGAGGGCCGTTGATGAGCAGTTCTTC. Amino acid sequence: CARGGSGRAVDEQFF.